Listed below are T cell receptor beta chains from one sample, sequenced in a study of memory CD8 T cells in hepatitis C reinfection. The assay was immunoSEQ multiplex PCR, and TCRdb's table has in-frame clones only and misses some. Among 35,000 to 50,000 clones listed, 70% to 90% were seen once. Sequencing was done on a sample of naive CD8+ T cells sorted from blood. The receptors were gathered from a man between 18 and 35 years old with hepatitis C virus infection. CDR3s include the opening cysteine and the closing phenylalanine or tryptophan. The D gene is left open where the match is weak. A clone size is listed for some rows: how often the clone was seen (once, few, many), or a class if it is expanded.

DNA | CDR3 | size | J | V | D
TGTGCCAGTAGTACCCTGACAGGGAACGAGCAGTACTTC | CASSTLTGNEQYF | . | TRBJ2-7 | TRBV19 | TRBD1
TGTGCCAGCAGTTTATGGGGACTAGCGGGAGTGTCAGATACGCAGTATTTT | CASSLWGLAGVSDTQYF | . | TRBJ2-3 | TRBV27 | TRBD2
TGTGCCAGCAACAAAAGGACTAGCGGGAGTCTAGAGACCCAGTACTTC | CASNKRTSGSLETQYF | . | TRBJ2-5 | TRBV28 | TRBD2
TGTGCCACCTCCAGGCGGGGGAGGACAGATACGCAGTATTTT | CATSRRGRTDTQYF | . | TRBJ2-3 | TRBV6-5 | TRBD2
TGCGCCAGCAGGAGGGCTCTAGCAAGCACAGATACGCAGTATTTT | CASRRALASTDTQYF | once | TRBJ2-3 | TRBV5-1 | .
TGTGCCTGGAGTCTGGAGGGCTGGAATCAGCCCCAGCATTTT | CAWSLEGWNQPQHF | . | TRBJ1-5 | TRBV30 | .
TGTGCCAGCAGTGCCCGCCTACAGGGGAGATCCTACAATGAGCAGTTCTTC | CASSARLQGRSYNEQFF | . | TRBJ2-1 | TRBV7-9 | TRBD1
TGTGCCAGCAGCCCCGGCGGGAGGAACACTGAAGCTTTCTTT | CASSPGGRNTEAFF | . | TRBJ1-1 | TRBV5-6 | .
TGTGCCAGCAGTTCGACTAGCGGCTATGAGCAGTTCTTC | CASSSTSGYEQFF | . | TRBJ2-1 | TRBV7-9 | TRBD2
TGCGCCAGCAGCCAAGTCGCAGCGGGAGTCACCTACAATGAGCAGTTCTTC | CASSQVAAGVTYNEQFF | once | TRBJ2-1 | TRBV4-1 | TRBD2
TGCGCCAGCAGCTTGGATCCGAGCTCTGGAAACACCATATATTTT | CASSLDPSSGNTIYF | . | TRBJ1-3 | TRBV5-1 | .
TGTGCCACCTTGAGGGAGGGGACAGGAAACAATGAGCAGTTCTTC | CATLREGTGNNEQFF | . | TRBJ2-1 | TRBV28 | .
TGCGCCAGCAGCGGGACTAGCGGGGGGGCGGGCACCGGGGAGCTGTTTTTT | CASSGTSGGAGTGELFF | . | TRBJ2-2 | TRBV4-3 | TRBD2
TGTGCCAGAAGGGGGGGATATCAGCCCCAGCATTTT | CARRGGYQPQHF | once | TRBJ1-5 | TRBV11-3 | .
TGTGCCAGCAGTTACCTAGCGGGGGGGAGTGATACGCAGTATTTT | CASSYLAGGSDTQYF | once | TRBJ2-3 | TRBV6-6 | TRBD2
TGTGCCAGCAGCCCCCGGACAGGGGTCAACGAGCAGTACTTC | CASSPRTGVNEQYF | . | TRBJ2-7 | TRBV13 | TRBD1
TGTGCCAGCAGCCAAGGGCCTACCATATATTTT | CASSQGPTIYF | . | TRBJ1-3 | TRBV14 | .
TGTGCCAGTCAAGGAGGGACTAGGGGGTACAATGAGCAGTTCTTC | CASQGGTRGYNEQFF | . | TRBJ2-1 | TRBV19 | TRBD2
TGTGCCAGCAGTCGGACTAGCGGGGCGGCTCAAGAGACCCAGTACTTC | CASSRTSGAAQETQYF | . | TRBJ2-5 | TRBV25-1 | TRBD2
TGCAGTCCCCTCCTCACAGATACGCAGTATTTT | CSPLLTDTQYF | . | TRBJ2-3 | TRBV20-1 | .
TGCGCCAGCAGCCAAGATATTCTAGCGGGGCAAGAGACCCAGTACTTC | CASSQDILAGQETQYF | . | TRBJ2-5 | TRBV4-3 | TRBD2
TGCGCCAGCAGTGAGGGGGGACTAGCTTTCTACAATGAGCAGTTCTTC | CASSEGGLAFYNEQFF | . | TRBJ2-1 | TRBV10-2 | TRBD2
TGTGCCAGCGGCAGGGCTTCCAATCAGCCCCAGCATTTT | CASGRASNQPQHF | . | TRBJ1-5 | TRBV6-1 | .
TGTGCCAGCAGTGGGGGGCCTCGACCCAATGAGCAGTTCTTC | CASSGGPRPNEQFF | . | TRBJ2-1 | TRBV6-1 | .